The following is a TCR beta chain sequence with its context. Its antigen is not known. This record comes from a study of cytomegalovirus exposure and HLA in healthy donors. Study-level background: An early data release held tens of millions of unique TCRs from HLA-typed donors. Study results and limitations: Later, TCR association rates were found to vary by HLA locus, highest for DRB1 and lowest for HLA-C.

The PCR used 60 Vbeta and 13 Jbeta primers. The data were produced by immunoSEQ multiplex PCR, yet TCRdb's version contains in-frame clones alone and is incomplete. The table records about 160,000 clones, 70% to 80% of them present only once. V was shortened by 3 bases and J by 4 bases, with 18 bases between the two germline ends. The CDR3 is 15 amino acids. Germline values: CDR1 GTSNPN, CDR2 SVGIG (reference sequence). The sequenced sample was PBMCs. The chain employs TRBV30 and TRBJ1-2; D might be TRBD1 (5 bases). The receptor's source is a man aged 35 to 55 in good health and CMV-seronegative. The CDR3 spells CAWRGQGPPIYGYTF. In nucleotides, the CDR3 is TGTGCCTGGAGAGGCCAGGGCCCTCCTATCTATGGCTACACCTTC.